This TCR beta chain was sequenced for a study of regulatory T cells in long-lasting Graves disease. As for time point: newly diagnosed GD, antithyroid drugs for less than 3 months. Making the TCR library involved RNA that had been extracted from PBMCs. Findings and caveats of the study: Persistent disease preferred TRBV28, TRBJ1-2 and TRBJ2-5.

Many counts were recorded for this clonotype. What it binds is not known. The authors built TCR beta libraries using iRepertoire HTBI primers and Arm-PCR of CDR3 regions. One entry per CDR3 protein, called by TCRdb with MiXCR from the multiplex PCR reads. The sample carries around 470,000 distinct CDR3 sequences, 14% recorded once. This CDR3 spans 14 amino acids. V shed 6 bases, J shed 8 bases, and the junction held 7 bases outside the gene matches. Germline lookup yields CDR1 SNHLY and CDR2 FYNNEI. These sequences were also reported in another study, on T cells in Graves' hyperthyroidism and ophthalmopathy.

V usage is TRBV2 and J usage is TRBJ2-4, with 10 positions matching TRBD2. The material sequenced was peripheral blood mononuclear cells (PBMCs), taken at new diagnosis, from a patient treated with antithyroid drugs. The TCR was taken from a woman aged 50 to 60 with Graves disease. The DNA for the CDR3 is TGTGCCAGCAGGGTAGCGGGAGGAGTGGACATTCAGTACTTC. Residues: CASRVAGGVDIQYF.